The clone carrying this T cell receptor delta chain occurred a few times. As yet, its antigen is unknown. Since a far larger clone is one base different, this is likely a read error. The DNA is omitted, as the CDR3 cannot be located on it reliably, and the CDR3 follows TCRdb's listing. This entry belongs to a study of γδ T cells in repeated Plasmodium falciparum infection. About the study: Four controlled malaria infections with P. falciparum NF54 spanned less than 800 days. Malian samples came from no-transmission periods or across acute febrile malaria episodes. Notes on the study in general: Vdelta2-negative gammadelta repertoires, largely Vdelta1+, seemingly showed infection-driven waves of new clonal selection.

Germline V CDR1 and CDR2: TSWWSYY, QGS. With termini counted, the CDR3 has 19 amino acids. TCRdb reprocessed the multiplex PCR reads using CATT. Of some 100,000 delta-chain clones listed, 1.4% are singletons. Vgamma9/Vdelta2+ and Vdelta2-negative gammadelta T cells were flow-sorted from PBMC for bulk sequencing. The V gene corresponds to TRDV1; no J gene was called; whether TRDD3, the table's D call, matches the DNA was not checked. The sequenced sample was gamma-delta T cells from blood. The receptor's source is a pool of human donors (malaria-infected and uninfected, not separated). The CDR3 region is CALGELVGRGSPRTDKLIF.